This T cell receptor (beta chain) appears in the sequencing data of a study of blood T cell repertoires in COVID-19. Study information: The study drew acute and convalescent COVID-19 samples from the United States, Italy and Spain. From T cells, B-cell-depleted T cells, or PBMCs came the material, which was cDNA or gDNA.

Trimming removed 5 bases at V and 2 bases at J, with 11 bases between. Per the germline V gene, CDR1 is SGHDT and CDR2 is YYEEEE. The CDR3 length is 13 residues. As handled by the study authors: From reference gene primer amplification, estimates of nucleated cell counts were derived. Data came from immunoSEQ multiplex PCR; TCRdb stores just in-frame clones and leaves some out. V and J calls and clone size are as listed in that table; D and trimming were resolved from the DNA. The sample shows 140,000 to 150,000 clones, 75% to 85% of them seen only once. This clone was recorded only once. The receptor's source is a man aged 60 to 69 with active or convalescent COVID-19. The rearrangement links TRBV5-6 to TRBJ2-7; a possible D gene is TRBD1 (6 bases). The specimen sequenced was peripheral blood. The CDR3 sequence is CASSQGTPYEQYF. CDR3 sequence (DNA): TGTGCCAGCAGTCAGGGGACCCCCTACGAGCAGTACTTC.